The 3 T cell receptor beta chains in this list originate from one sample, sequenced in a study of control samples from healthy donors and cancer patients. Sequenced by immunoSEQ multiplex PCR; TCRdb stores in-frame clones only, minus some. The sample consists of some 170,000 clones, 96% of them appearing once. Material: blood. The source of these receptors is a woman under 40 in good health.

This clone was found a few times. The CDR3 spells CASSLRQVGNQPQHF. The CDR3, as DNA: TGTGCCAGCTCGCTCAGACAAGTCGGCAATCAGCCCCAGCATTTT. V and J are TRBV2 and TRBJ1-5; D remains unclear. This CDR3 is built from 15 residues. Germline CDR1 and CDR2: SNHLY and FYNNEI. V was cut by 8 bases and J by 2 bases, with 16 bases left in between.

This clone was seen once. The rearrangement joins TRBV20-1 to TRBJ2-1, with D hard to call. Germline CDR1 reads DFQATT; CDR2 reads SNEGSKA (reference sequence). The CDR3 is 11 residues long. The V end lost 6 bases, the J end lost 5 bases, and 8 bases lay between the germline ends. The CDR3 protein is CSAAPDNEQFF. CDR3 DNA sequence: TGCAGTGCCGCCCCCGACAATGAGCAGTTCTTC.

The J gene is TRBJ1-4, the V gene TRBV5-1; D gene uncertain. Trimming removed 4 bases from V and 0 bases from J, with 7 bases in between. The CDR3 extends over 14 amino acids. Germline assignment: CDR1 SGHRS and CDR2 YFSETQ. CDR3 sequence: CASSVISTNEKLFF. CDR3 in DNA: TGCGCCAGCAGCGTCATCTCAACTAATGAAAAACTGTTTTTT.